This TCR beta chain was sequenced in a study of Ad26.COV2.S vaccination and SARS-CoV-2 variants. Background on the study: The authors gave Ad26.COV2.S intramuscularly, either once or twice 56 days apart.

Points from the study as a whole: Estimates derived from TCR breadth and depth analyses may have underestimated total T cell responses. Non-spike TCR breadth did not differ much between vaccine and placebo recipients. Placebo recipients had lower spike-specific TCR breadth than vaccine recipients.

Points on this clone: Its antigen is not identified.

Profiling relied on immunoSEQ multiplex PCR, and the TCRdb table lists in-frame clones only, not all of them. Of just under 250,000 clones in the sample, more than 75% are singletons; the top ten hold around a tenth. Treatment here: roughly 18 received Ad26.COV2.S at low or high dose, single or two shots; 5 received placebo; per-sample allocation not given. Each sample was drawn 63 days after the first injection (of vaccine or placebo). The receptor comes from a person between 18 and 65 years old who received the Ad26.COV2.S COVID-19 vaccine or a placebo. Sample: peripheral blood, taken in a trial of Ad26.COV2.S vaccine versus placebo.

The CDR3, as DNA: TGTGCCAGCAGTTTATTGGCAGATTCACCCCTCCACTTT. Amino acid sequence: CASSLLADSPLHF. V usage is TRBV12-3 or TRBV12-4 and J usage is TRBJ1-6; D remains ambiguous. V dropped 2 bases and J dropped 8 bases, with 7 bases sitting between them. The CDR3 is 13 residues long.